This TCR beta chain is drawn from a study of identical twins. Study-wide results and limits: Memory repertoires showed no such pattern, whereas abundant cord blood beta clonotypes carried fewer insertions.

A remark on this clonotype: Its antigen is as yet unknown.

The CDR3 has 15 amino acids. V trimming: 1 base; J trimming: 3 bases; junction bases outside the gene matches: 2. From the 5' RACE reads, TCRdb called clonotypes with MiXCR, one entry per CDR3 protein. The table has 240,000 or so distinct CDR3 sequences, roughly an eighth seen once. The same data also went into a second study, on yellow fever vaccine responses in identical twins.

The source is a woman between 18 and 30 years old in good health. Sequenced material: memory (CD45RO+) T cells sorted from blood. The chain couples TRBV12-3 or TRBV12-4 to TRBJ2-5; 10 bases are a match to TRBD2. The CDR3 DNA reads TGTGCCAGCAGTTTAGGGACTAGCGGAAAAGAGACCCAGTACTTC. Its translation is CASSLGTSGKETQYF.